This TCR beta chain was obtained from a study of T cell clusters in autoimmune cytopenias. TRB was amplified by touch-down multiplex PCR, primer pools A and B combined. From its re-call of the multiplex PCR reads, TCRdb lists each CDR3 protein once, without DNA. The sample totals 12,000 or so distinct CDR3 sequences. The CDR3 has 12 residues. The V gene's germline CDR1 is KGHSH and CDR2 LQKENI. TRB amplification used approximately 250 ng of peripheral blood genomic DNA. J is TRBJ1-1 and V is TRBV18; TCRdb proposes TRBD1, but this gene call is untestable without DNA. Sequencing was done on a sample of peripheral blood. The TCR was taken from a human donor with an autoimmune cytopenia or autoimmune hepatitis (not recorded which). The CDR3 loop reads CASSAGQGSAFF.